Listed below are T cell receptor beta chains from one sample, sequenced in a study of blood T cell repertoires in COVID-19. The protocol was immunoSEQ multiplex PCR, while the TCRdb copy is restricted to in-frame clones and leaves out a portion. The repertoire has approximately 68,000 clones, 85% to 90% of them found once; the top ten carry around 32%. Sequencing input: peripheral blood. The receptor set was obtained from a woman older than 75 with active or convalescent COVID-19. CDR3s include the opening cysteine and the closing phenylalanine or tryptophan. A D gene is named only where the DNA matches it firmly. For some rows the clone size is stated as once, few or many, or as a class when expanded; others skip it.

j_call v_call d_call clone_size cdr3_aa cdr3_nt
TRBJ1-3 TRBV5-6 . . CASRTRGGHGVGNTIYF TGTGCCAGCAGGACCCGGGGGGGACACGGAGTTGGAAACACCATATATTTT
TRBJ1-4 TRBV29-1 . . CSALDGGSGEKLFF TGCAGCGCCTTAGATGGGGGTAGCGGTGAAAAACTGTTTTTT
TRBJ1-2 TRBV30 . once CAWSLLGGESGYGYTF TGTGCCTGGAGTCTTCTGGGGGGGGAATCGGGCTATGGCTACACCTTC
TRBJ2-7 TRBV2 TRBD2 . CGSGGDTYEQYF TGTGGTAGCGGGGGGGATACCTACGAGCAGTACTTC
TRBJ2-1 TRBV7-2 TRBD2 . CASSPSPTSGGAVEQFF TGTGCCAGCAGTCCTTCCCCTACTAGCGGGGGGGCTGTGGAGCAGTTCTTC
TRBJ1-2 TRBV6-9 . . CASSYSGSGRGYTF TGTGCCAGCAGTTATTCGGGCAGCGGCAGGGGCTACACCTTC
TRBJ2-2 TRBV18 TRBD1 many CASSRTGRENTGELFF TGTGCCAGCTCACGGACAGGGCGGGAGAACACCGGGGAGCTGTTTTTT
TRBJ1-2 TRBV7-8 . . CASSLVQNYGYTF TGTGCCAGCAGCTTAGTACAGAACTATGGCTACACCTTC
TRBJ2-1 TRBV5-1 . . CASSFVGGSYNEQFF TGCGCCAGCAGCTTCGTCGGGGGCTCCTACAATGAGCAGTTCTTC
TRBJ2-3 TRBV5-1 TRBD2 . CASSLGLAGVVGTDTQYF TGCGCCAGCAGCCTAGGACTAGCGGGGGTTGTGGGCACAGATACGCAGTATTTT
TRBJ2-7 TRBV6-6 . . CASSSHHSIAYEQYF TGTGCCAGCAGTTCCCACCACTCCATCGCTTACGAGCAGTACTTC
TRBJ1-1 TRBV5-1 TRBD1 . CASSQDEGQENTEAFF TGCGCCAGCAGCCAAGACGAGGGACAGGAGAACACTGAAGCTTTCTTT
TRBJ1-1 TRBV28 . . CASSLRRGNTEAFF TGTGCCAGCAGTTTGCGGCGGGGGAACACTGAAGCTTTCTTT
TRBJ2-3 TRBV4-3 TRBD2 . CASSQDSGGGTDTQYF TGCGCCAGCAGCCAAGATAGCGGGGGCGGCACAGATACGCAGTATTTT
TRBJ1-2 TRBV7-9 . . CASSLEGVQGHNYGYTF TGTGCCAGCAGCTTAGAGGGAGTTCAGGGACATAACTATGGCTACACCTTC
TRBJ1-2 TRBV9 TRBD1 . CASSAGQPRLYGYTF TGTGCCAGCAGCGCGGGACAGCCTAGACTCTATGGCTACACCTTC
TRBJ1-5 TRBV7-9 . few CASSLDGFNQPQHF TGTGCCAGCAGCTTAGACGGGTTCAATCAGCCCCAGCATTTT
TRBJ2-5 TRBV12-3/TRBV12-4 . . CASSLGIETQYF TGTGCCAGCAGTTTAGGTATAGAGACCCAGTACTTC
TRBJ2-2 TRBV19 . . CASTSGQSTGELFF .
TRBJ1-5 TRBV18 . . CASSPRQGENQPQHF TGTGCCAGCTCACCACGCCAAGGAGAAAATCAGCCCCAGCATTTT
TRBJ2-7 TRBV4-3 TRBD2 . CASSQDRLAGARYEQYF TGCGCCAGCAGCCAAGACCGGCTAGCGGGGGCCCGTTACGAGCAGTACTTC
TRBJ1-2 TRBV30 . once CAWSVHYGQYYGYTF TGTGCCTGGAGTGTACACTACGGACAGTACTATGGCTACACCTTC
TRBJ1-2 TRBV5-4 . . CASSTQSGRRGYTF TGTGCCAGCAGCACTCAATCGGGTCGACGCGGCTACACCTTC
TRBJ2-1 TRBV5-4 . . CASSLAGRQFF TGTGCCAGCAGCCTCGCCGGGAGGCAGTTCTTC
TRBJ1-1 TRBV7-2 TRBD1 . CASRFPGGNTEAFF TGTGCCAGCAGATTCCCAGGGGGGAACACTGAAGCTTTCTTT
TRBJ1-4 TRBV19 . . CASSPRGGATNEKLFF TGTGCCAGTAGCCCCCGGGGAGGGGCGACTAATGAAAAACTGTTTTTT
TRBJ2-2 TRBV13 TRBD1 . CASSSYRGPSTGELFF TGTGCCAGCAGCTCCTACAGGGGGCCAAGCACCGGGGAGCTGTTTTTT
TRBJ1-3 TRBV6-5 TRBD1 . CASRQGPGSGNTIYF TGTGCCAGCCGACAGGGGCCTGGGTCTGGAAACACCATATATTTT
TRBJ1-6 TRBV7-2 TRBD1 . CASSSDRVNSPLHF TGTGCCAGCAGCTCGGACAGGGTGAATTCACCCCTCCACTTT
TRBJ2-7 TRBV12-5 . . CASGLVQRAGEQYF TGTGCTAGTGGTTTGGTACAGAGGGCGGGAGAGCAGTACTTC
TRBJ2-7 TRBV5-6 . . CASSLGRSYEQYF TGTGCCAGCAGCTTGGGCAGGTCCTACGAGCAGTACTTC
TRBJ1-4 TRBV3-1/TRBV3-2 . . CASSQERRGGEKLFF TGTGCCAGCAGCCAAGAGAGGAGGGGAGGGGAAAAACTGTTTTTT
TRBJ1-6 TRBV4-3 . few CASSPWGDSPLHF TGCGCCAGCAGCCCCTGGGGAGATTCACCCCTCCACTTT
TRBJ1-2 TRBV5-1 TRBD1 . CASRRVQGASDGYTF TGCGCCAGCAGGCGAGTACAGGGGGCGAGCGATGGCTACACCTTC
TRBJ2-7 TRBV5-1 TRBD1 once CASSLAPPGQGNEQYF TGCGCCAGCAGCTTGGCTCCTCCGGGACAGGGGAATGAGCAGTACTTC
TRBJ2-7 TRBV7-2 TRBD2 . CASSSQSGGAYEQYF TGTGCCAGCAGCTCCCAAAGCGGGGGGGCCTACGAGCAGTACTTC
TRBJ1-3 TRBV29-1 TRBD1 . CSVGGQGGNTIYF TGCAGCGTTGGGGGACAGGGAGGAAACACCATATATTTT
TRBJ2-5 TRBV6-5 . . CASSYSAQGGETQYF TGTGCCAGCAGTTACTCTGCACAGGGTGGAGAGACCCAGTACTTC
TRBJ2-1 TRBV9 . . CASSTRQYNEQFF TGTGCCAGCAGCACCCGACAGTACAATGAGCAGTTCTTC
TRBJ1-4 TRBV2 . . CASSVQSATNEKLFF TGTGCCAGCAGTGTACAGAGTGCAACTAATGAAAAACTGTTTTTT
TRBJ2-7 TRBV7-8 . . CASSLAYYGGLWSYEQYF TGTGCCAGCAGCTTAGCTTACTACGGAGGGCTTTGGTCCTACGAGCAGTACTTC
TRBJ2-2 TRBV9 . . CASNQAGNTGELFF TGTGCCAGCAATCAGGCTGGGAACACCGGGGAGCTGTTTTTT
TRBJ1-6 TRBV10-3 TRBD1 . CAINGQGGTSPLHF TGTGCCATCAATGGACAGGGCGGAACCTCACCCCTCCACTTT
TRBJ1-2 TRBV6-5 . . CASSLPGNAYGYTF TGTGCCAGCAGTCTGCCCGGGAATGCCTATGGCTACACCTTC
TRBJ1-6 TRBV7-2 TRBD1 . CASSLDRGNSPLHF TGTGCCAGCAGCTTGGACAGGGGCAATTCACCCCTCCACTTT
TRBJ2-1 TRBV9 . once CASSVDQVNEQFF TGTGCCAGCAGCGTAGACCAGGTGAATGAGCAGTTCTTC
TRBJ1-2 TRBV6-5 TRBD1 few CASTRGQGYGYTF TGTGCCAGCACCAGGGGACAGGGCTATGGCTACACCTTC
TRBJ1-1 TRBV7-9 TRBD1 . CASSPTTGDEAFF TGTGCCAGCAGCCCAACGACAGGGGACGAAGCTTTCTTT
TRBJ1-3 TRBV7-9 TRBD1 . CASSTPGTGGVGTIYF TGTGCCAGCAGCACCCCAGGGACAGGGGGGGTCGGCACCATATATTTT
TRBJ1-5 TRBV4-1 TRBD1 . CASSLRGTNQPQHF TGCGCCAGCAGCCTCAGGGGGACCAATCAGCCCCAGCATTTT